The present TCR beta chain was sequenced within a study of blood T cell repertoires in COVID-19. Turning to the study itself: COVID-19 samples collected from the United States, Italy and Spain covered acute and convalescent phases. T cells, B-cell-depleted T cells, or PBMCs supplied cDNA or gDNA.

Original data processing: Reference gene primer amplification yielded estimated nucleated cell counts. Using immunoSEQ multiplex PCR, the repertoire was profiled, and TCRdb retains in-frame clones only, with some absent. The V and J calls and the clone size are those of that table, but D and trimming were determined from the DNA. The profile shows approximately 72,000 clones, around 86% of them singletons. Per germline, CDR1 MNHEY and CDR2 SVGAGI. The CDR3 spans 16 residues. After removal of 0 bases from V and 4 bases from J, the junction contained 6 bases not matched to a gene. Sample: peripheral blood. The gene calls are TRBV6-5 and TRBJ1-3, with TRBD1 identical over 7 bases. This TCR was sampled from an older woman with acute or convalescent COVID-19. The CDR3 protein is CASSYSRGFGGNTIYF. The CDR3 coding sequence is TGTGCCAGCAGTTACTCCAGGGGGTTTGGAGGAAACACCATATATTTT.